The 2 T cell receptor beta chains below were found in one sample sequenced in a study of spatial heterogeneity in lung cancer. General study results and limits: Counts of expanded intratumoral alpha and beta TCRs tracked tumor mutation counts.

No antigen has been assigned to these receptors. From the 5' RACE reads, TCRdb called clonotypes with MiXCR, one entry per CDR3 protein. The repertoire consists of around 10,000 distinct CDR3 sequences, with 14% occurring once and the leading ten covering roughly an eighth. Time point here: sample taken at primary tumor resection. This sample comprised lung tumor tissue, obtained at surgery. These TCRs come from a male donor with early-stage non-small cell lung cancer.

This clonotype was seen many times. For a library built for alpha chains, this beta chain is a stray read; little rests on its size. The gene calls are TRBV7-8 and TRBJ2-3, with 13 bases fitting TRBD2. Germline loops: CDR1 SGHVS, CDR2 FQNEAQ. The CDR3 is 18 amino acids. Losses at the gene ends were 8 bases for V and 2 bases for J; bases not matched to a gene: 13. CDR3 amino acids: CASRRGLGLAGTTDTQYF. The CDR3 DNA reads TGTGCCAGCCGGCGGGGGCTGGGACTAGCGGGGACCACAGATACGCAGTATTTT.

Many counts were recorded for this clonotype. The size of this beta chain means little, since it is a stray read in a library made for alpha chains. J is TRBJ1-5 and V is TRBV19; D is uncertain. The CDR3 is 12 amino acids. Germline CDR1 reads LNHDA; CDR2 reads SQIVND (reference sequence). V was trimmed by 8 bases and J by 2 bases, leaving 7 bases between them. Here the CDR3 DNA reads TGTGCCAGTGGTCAGGGCAATCAGCCCCAGCATTTT. This gives the protein CASGQGNQPQHF.